A single sample gave rise to the 31 T cell receptor beta chains below, sequenced in a study of identical twins. TCRdb redid the calling of the 5' RACE reads with MiXCR, one entry per CDR3 protein. The table has about 520,000 distinct CDR3 sequences, approximately 22% seen once; the top ten hold around 0.9%. These same records also appear under a second study, on T cells expressing NK-cell markers.

Sequences were obtained from CD4+ T cells sorted from blood. The receptors shown here come from a woman aged 18-29 years in good health.

V gene TRBV20-1 combines with J gene TRBJ2-1; possible D gene TRBD2, 6 bases. Trimming stripped 5 bases from V and 0 bases from J, with 11 bases between. Germline-derived CDR1 and CDR2 are DFQATT and SNEGSKA (reference sequence). This CDR3 region has 14 residues. CDR3 in DNA: TGCAGTGCTGCGGACGGGAGCTCCTACAATGAGCAGTTCTTC. It yields the protein CSAADGSSYNEQFF.

The rearrangement joins TRBV9 to TRBJ1-2; TRBD1 matches 8 bases. This CDR3 has 16 residues. The J segment lost 4 bases and the V segment lost 3 bases, leaving 11 bases of the junction unmatched. The germline V gene has CDR1 SGDLS and CDR2 YYNGEE. CDR3 coding DNA: TGTGCCAGCAGCGCGTCCCTCTATACAGGGGGCTATGGCTACACCTTC. Its translation is CASSASLYTGGYGYTF.

This clonotype occurred a few times. The V gene is TRBV4-3, the J gene TRBJ2-2; possibly TRBD1 or TRBD2 for D (5 bases each). Germline V gene data show CDR1 as LGHNA and CDR2 as YSLEER. The CDR3 length is 15 residues. Trimming took 1 base from V and 4 from J, leaving 10 bases between them. The CDR3 reads CASSQAGLATGELFF. The CDR3 nucleotides are TGCGCCAGCAGCCAAGCGGGGCTAGCCACCGGGGAGCTGTTTTTT.

This clonotype was seen more than once but under ten times. The V gene is TRBV5-1, the J gene TRBJ2-3; D may be TRBD1 (5 bases). The CDR3 contains 15 residues. V was trimmed by 3 bases and J by 0 bases, leaving 11 bases between them. CDR1 SGHRS and CDR2 YFSETQ come from the germline V gene. The CDR3 region is CASSYVTASTDTQYF. The CDR3, as DNA: TGCGCCAGCAGCTACGTGACAGCTAGCACAGATACGCAGTATTTT.

This clonotype showed up just a few times. This chain links TRBV6-6 with TRBJ2-7; tentative D call: TRBD2 (5 bases). The CDR3 totals 13 residues. V was cut by 5 bases and J by 3 bases, with 11 bases left in between. In germline, CDR1 is MNHNY, CDR2 SVGAGI (reference sequence). The CDR3 DNA reads TGTGCCAGCAGTAGGACGGGGAACTACGAGCAGTACTTC. This translates into CASSRTGNYEQYF.

This clonotype was counted a few times. This sequence joins TRBV12-3 or TRBV12-4 and TRBJ2-2, with 7 bases aligning to TRBD1. This CDR3 has 15 residues. Losses at the gene ends were 3 bases for V and 1 base for J; bases not matched to a gene: 2. The CDR3 region is CASSLNRGNTGELFF. The CDR3 DNA follows: TGTGCCAGCAGTTTGAACAGGGGGAACACCGGGGAGCTGTTTTTT.

In its sample, this clonotype was seen a few times. V is TRBV10-3 and J is TRBJ2-1; 7 nucleotides agree with TRBD2. Per germline, CDR1 ENHRY and CDR2 SYGVKD. With V trimmed by 6 bases and J by 3 bases, 2 bases remained unmatched. This CDR3 comprises 13 residues. The CDR3 coding sequence is TGTGCCATCAGCGCGGGGGACTACAATGAGCAGTTCTTC. Residues: CAISAGDYNEQFF.

This clonotype showed up just a few times. V and J are TRBV20-1 and TRBJ1-5; D is undetermined. CDR3 length: 12 amino acids. V shed 8 bases and J shed 2 bases, with 10 bases lying between them. Germline V gene data show CDR1 as DFQATT and CDR2 as SNEGSKA (reference sequence). CDR3 coding DNA: TGCAGTACCTCCTGGGGCAATCAGCCCCAGCATTTT. Translation gives CSTSWGNQPQHF.

The chain has TRBV12-5 and TRBJ1-1, with 9 bases matching TRBD1. The trim removed 1 base at V and 3 bases at J, leaving 12 bases unmatched. The CDR3 has 18 amino acids. Germline CDR1 is LGHNT and CDR2 is FRNRAP. CDR3 loop: CASGLARYWTGDDTEAFF. In nucleotides, the CDR3 is TGTGCTAGTGGTTTGGCGCGATATTGGACAGGGGATGACACTGAAGCTTTCTTT.

This chain uses TRBV20-1 with TRBJ2-3; D is unclear. The CDR3 covers 13 residues. V lost 2 bases to trimming and J lost 1 base, with 7 bases between them. Germline V lookup: CDR1 DFQATT, CDR2 SNEGSKA (reference sequence). CDR3 nucleotides: TGCAGTGCTAGATCCTCCGGCACAGATACGCAGTATTTT. Protein: CSARSSGTDTQYF.

This chain uses TRBV6-4 with TRBJ2-4, with 7 bases identical to TRBD2. In germline, CDR1 is MRHNA, CDR2 SNTAGT. The length of the CDR3 is 19 residues. Trimming at V came to 5 bases and at J to 0 bases, leaving 16 bases not matched to a gene. The CDR3 loop reads CASSRLAGDHPLAKNIQYF. For the CDR3, the DNA is TGTGCCAGCAGTCGACTAGCAGGAGACCACCCACTAGCCAAAAACATTCAGTACTTC.

This clonotype was observed many times. A junction end diverges from the germline sequence, so it may reflect a read error. The chain has TRBV5-1 and TRBJ1-1, with 8 bases that match TRBD1. CDR1 SGHRS and CDR2 YFSETQ come from the germline V gene. CDR3 length equals 13 residues. The CDR3: CASSLQGGTEAFF. CDR3 in DNA: TGTGCCAGCAGTTTACAGGGGGGTACTGAAGCTTTCTTT.

The rearrangement uses TRBV24-1 and TRBJ2-5; a weak D match, TRBD1 (6 bases). The germline CDR1 and CDR2 sequences are KGHDR and SFDVKD. The V end was cut by 4 bases, the J end by 1 base, with 9 bases between. The CDR3 runs to 14 residues. The CDR3 protein is CATSDRTAQETQYF. In nucleotides, the CDR3 is TGTGCCACCAGTGACCGGACAGCCCAAGAGACCCAGTACTTC.

V and J are TRBV5-5 and TRBJ2-5; perhaps TRBD1 as D (7 bases). Per the germline V gene, CDR1 is SGHKS and CDR2 is YYEKEE (reference sequence). The CDR3 has 17 amino acids. With 4 bases removed from V and 2 bases from J, the gap between germline ends came to 21 bases. This CDR3 reads CASSRRGTTGRQETQYF. The DNA for the CDR3 is TGTGCCAGCAGCCGGAGGGGGACGACAGGGAGACAAGAGACCCAGTACTTC.

V usage is TRBV6-1 and J usage is TRBJ1-1; D may be TRBD1 (5 bases). Germline values: CDR1 MNHNS, CDR2 SASEGT. Trimming cost V 6 bases and J 1 base, with 15 bases left between them. The CDR3 covers 15 residues. The CDR3 here is CASRRLYGGNTEAFF. CDR3 nucleotide sequence: TGTGCCAGCAGACGCCTCTACGGGGGGAACACTGAAGCTTTCTTT.

V and J are TRBV29-1 and TRBJ2-5; D ambiguous. The V end was cut by 4 bases, the J end by 5 bases, with 11 bases between. CDR1 SQVTM and CDR2 ANQGSEA come from the germline V gene. This CDR3 spans 12 amino acids. The CDR3 is CSVGLLGETQYF. CDR3 coding DNA: TGCAGCGTTGGCCTCCTTGGGGAGACCCAGTACTTC.

This clonotype was seen a few times. The chain joins TRBV5-1 to TRBJ2-1; D call uncertain. CDR1 is SGHRS and CDR2 is YFSETQ in the germline V gene. The V end lost 6 bases, the J end lost 0 bases, and 16 bases lay between the germline ends. CDR3 length equals 16 residues. The CDR3: CASTSLGSSSYNEQFF. CDR3 in DNA: TGCGCCAGCACCTCGCTAGGATCAAGCTCCTACAATGAGCAGTTCTTC.

The CDR3 loop reads CSARAASGPSSYNEQFF. The CDR3 DNA sequence: TGCAGTGCTCGGGCGGCTAGCGGGCCGAGCTCCTACAATGAGCAGTTCTTC. This sequence joins TRBV20-1 and TRBJ2-1, with 8 bases lining up with TRBD2. Trimming at V came to 5 bases and at J to 0 bases, leaving 12 bases not matched to a gene. The length of the CDR3 is 17 residues. CDR1 is DFQATT, CDR2 SNEGSKA, per germline (reference sequence).

This clonotype was picked up a small number of times. The chain links TRBV5-1 to TRBJ2-7, with unresolved D. From germline, CDR1 is SGHRS and CDR2 YFSETQ. This CDR3 contains 13 residues. With 0 bases removed from V and 6 bases from J, the gap between germline ends came to 10 bases. This CDR3 is CASSLDGLGEQYF. In DNA form, the CDR3 reads TGCGCCAGCAGCTTGGACGGGCTTGGCGAGCAGTACTTC.

A few counts support this clonotype. The rearrangement joins TRBV20-1 to TRBJ1-1, with 9 nucleotides matching TRBD1. Germline CDR1 and CDR2: DFQATT and SNEGSKA (reference sequence). V was clipped by 5 bases and J by 11 bases; unmatched bases: 6. This CDR3 comprises 11 residues. CDR3 nucleotides: TGCAGTGCTGTGGGACAGGGAGAGGCTTTCTTT. Translating gives CSAVGQGEAFF.

This clonotype occurred a few times. The V and J genes are TRBV20-1 and TRBJ2-1; 8 bases agree with TRBD2. The CDR3 has 13 amino acids. Per the germline V gene, CDR1 is DFQATT and CDR2 is SNEGSKA (reference sequence). This CDR3 is CTVRLAGTHEQFF. CDR3 nucleotides: TGCACTGTACGTCTAGCGGGTACGCATGAGCAGTTCTTC.

CDR3 sequence: CASDRTGELFF. Written as DNA, the CDR3 is TGTGCCAGCGATAGGACAGGGGAGCTGTTTTTT. The V call is TRBV6-2 or TRBV6-3, the J call TRBJ2-2; D is perhaps TRBD1 (5 bases). Germline V lookup: CDR1 MNHEY, CDR2 SVGEGT. V dropped 8 bases and J dropped 8 bases, with 9 bases sitting between them. The CDR3 loop spans 11 amino acids.

This clonotype came up a few times. The genes are TRBV7-2 and TRBJ1-2; 8 bases align to TRBD1. V lost 5 bases, J lost 5 bases, and 7 bases stayed unmatched. The germline CDR1 and CDR2 sequences are SGHTA and FQGNSA. CDR3 length equals 14 residues. In DNA, the CDR3 is TGTGCCAGCAGCACCCCGGACAGGGTATATGGCTACACCTTC. Its translation: CASSTPDRVYGYTF.

This clonotype was counted a few times. The J gene is TRBJ1-1, the V gene TRBV10-3; D is unclear. The CDR3 covers 14 residues. Germline V gene lookup returns CDR1 ENHRY and CDR2 SYGVKD. Trimming stripped 2 bases from V and 4 bases from J, with 11 bases between. The CDR3 protein is CAISEAPLITEAFF. As DNA, the CDR3 is TGTGCCATCAGTGAGGCGCCCTTAATCACTGAAGCTTTCTTT.

This clonotype was seen ten or more times. This chain joins TRBV12-3 or TRBV12-4 and TRBJ1-2; D is unclear. The CDR3 consists of 12 residues. The V end lost 6 bases, the J end lost 6 bases, and 11 bases lay between the germline ends. The CDR3 DNA sequence: TGTGCCAGCAGCTTGACCGTCCATGGCTACACCTTC. Amino acids: CASSLTVHGYTF.

The rearrangement uses TRBV20-1 and TRBJ2-3; D not certain. The germline V gene has CDR1 DFQATT and CDR2 SNEGSKA (reference sequence). V lost 6 bases and J lost 2, with 15 bases in between. The CDR3 has 14 residues. CDR3 amino acids: CSAARAVVTDTQYF. The CDR3 DNA reads TGCAGTGCCGCTAGGGCAGTAGTCACAGATACGCAGTATTTT.

This clonotype was detected many times. The chain couples TRBV27 to TRBJ2-4; perhaps TRBD1 as D (5 bases). This CDR3 contains 15 residues. Germline assignment: CDR1 MNHEY and CDR2 SMNVEV (reference sequence). Trimming took off 4 bases at V and 6 bases at J, with 16 bases between the two ends. CDR3 region: CASSSLPDRTNIQYF. As DNA, the CDR3 is TGTGCCAGCAGTTCCCTGCCCGACAGAACAAACATTCAGTACTTC.

This clonotype was detected ten times or more. The genes are TRBV20-1 and TRBJ1-4; the D gene is possibly TRBD1 (6 bases). The CDR3 consists of 16 residues. V was clipped by 4 bases and J by 7 bases, with 22 bases between them. Germline V lookup: CDR1 DFQATT, CDR2 SNEGSKA (reference sequence). This CDR3 reads CSATASEGVIFEKLFF. In DNA, the CDR3 is TGCAGTGCTACGGCTTCAGAGGGGGTAATTTTTGAAAAACTGTTTTTT.

This clonotype has at least ten counts. The chain links TRBV4-3 to TRBJ1-1; D is unresolved. The CDR3 has 14 residues. Germline assignment: CDR1 LGHNA and CDR2 YSLEER. V lost 1 base and J 10 bases, leaving 16 bases between the germline ends. Written as DNA, the CDR3 is TGCGCCAGCAGCCAAGTACTGCCCTCCCTTCCAGCTTTCTTT. Its translation is CASSQVLPSLPAFF.

The chain joins TRBV29-1 to TRBJ2-5, with TRBD1 identical over 9 bases. The CDR3 runs to 15 residues. V shed 7 bases and J 2 bases; nucleotides not matched to a gene: 11. Germline CDR1 reads SQVTM; CDR2 reads ANQGSEA. CDR3 protein: CSGTGDRQRQETQYF. CDR3 in DNA: TGCAGCGGGACAGGGGACAGGCAAAGACAAGAGACCCAGTACTTC. The variable domain in full, with the rest retrieved from reference TRBV29-1 and TRBJ2-5, is SAVISQKPSRDICQRGTSLTIQCQVDSQVTMMFWYRQQPGQSLTLIATANQGSEATYESGFVIDKFPISRPNLTFSTLTVSNMSPEDSSIYLCSGTGDRQRQETQYFGPGTRLLVL.

The chain recombines TRBV5-6 with TRBJ2-5; 11 bases are shared with TRBD2. The junction had 2 bases not matched to a gene; V was cut back by 4 bases and J by 0 bases. CDR3 length: 15 amino acids. The germline V gene has CDR1 SGHDT and CDR2 YYEEEE. CDR3 DNA: TGTGCCAGCAGCCCACTAGCGGGGGACCAAGAGACCCAGTACTTC. This codes for CASSPLAGDQETQYF.